This section outlines one TCR beta chain sequence together with its context. Its antigen is not known. Other DNA sequences in the sample encode the same CDR3. V gave up 0 bases and J gave up 4 bases; unmatched junction bases: 2. Germline CDR1 reads SGHRS; CDR2 reads YFSETQ. CDR3 length equals 14 residues. The data stem from a study of cytomegalovirus exposure and HLA in healthy donors. Study-wide results and limits: After further analysis at a later stage, 15,000 to 20,000 TCR beta sequences were associated with HLA alleles at 0.05 false discovery rate.

Primers for the PCR totalled 60 Vbeta and 13 Jbeta. TCRdb's copy holds only in-frame clones and misses some; the assay was immunoSEQ multiplex PCR. The sample table includes about 200,000 clones. Sequenced input: PBMCs. This sequence originates from a girl aged 2 to 10 in good health and CMV-seropositive. The chain joins TRBV5-1 to TRBJ2-3; 7 nucleotides match TRBD2. The CDR3 bases are TGCGCCAGCAGCTTGGGACTAGCAGCAGATACGCAGTATTTT. As protein: CASSLGLAADTQYF.